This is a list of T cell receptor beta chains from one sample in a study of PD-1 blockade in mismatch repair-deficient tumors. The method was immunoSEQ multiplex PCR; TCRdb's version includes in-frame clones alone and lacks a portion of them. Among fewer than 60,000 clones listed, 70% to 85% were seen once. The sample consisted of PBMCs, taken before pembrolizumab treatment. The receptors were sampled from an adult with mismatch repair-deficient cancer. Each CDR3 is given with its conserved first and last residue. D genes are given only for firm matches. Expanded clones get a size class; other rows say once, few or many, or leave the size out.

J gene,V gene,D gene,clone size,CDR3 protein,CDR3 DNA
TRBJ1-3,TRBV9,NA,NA,CASSVGGPGNTIYF,TGTGCCAGCAGCGTAGGGGGTCCTGGAAACACCATATATTTT
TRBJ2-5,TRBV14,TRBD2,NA,CASSQSSGRVETQYF,TGTGCCAGCAGCCAATCTAGCGGGAGGGTCGAGACCCAGTACTTC
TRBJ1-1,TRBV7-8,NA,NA,CASSPGLITNTEAFF,TGTGCCAGCAGCCCGGGACTGATTACTAACACTGAAGCTTTCTTT
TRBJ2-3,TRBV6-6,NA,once,CASSLPGTDTQYF,TGTGCCAGCAGTCTTCCAGGGACAGATACGCAGTATTTT
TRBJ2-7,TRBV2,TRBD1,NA,CASSDRTGGSYEQYF,TGTGCCAGCAGTGACCGGACAGGAGGCTCCTACGAGCAGTACTTC
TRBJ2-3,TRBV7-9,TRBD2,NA,CASPGVAGDPDTQYF,TGTGCCAGCCCGGGGGTAGCGGGAGACCCAGATACGCAGTATTTT
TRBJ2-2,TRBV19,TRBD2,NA,CASSNSGSVTGELFF,TGTGCCAGTAGTAACAGCGGGAGCGTTACCGGGGAGCTGTTTTTT
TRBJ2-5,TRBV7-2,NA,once,CASSLSLARQTQYF,TGTGCCAGCAGCTTATCGCTAGCTAGGCAGACCCAGTACTTC
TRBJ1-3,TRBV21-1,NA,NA,CASSKPGGIGNTIYF,TGTGCCAGCAGCAAGCCCGGCGGAATTGGAAACACCATATATTTT
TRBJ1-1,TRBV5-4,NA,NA,CASSLQVNTNTEAFF,TGTGCCAGCAGCTTACAGGTGAACACGAACACTGAAGCTTTCTTT
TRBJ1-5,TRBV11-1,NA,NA,CASSLGRSGNQPQHF,TGTGCCAGCAGCTTAGGACGGTCAGGCAATCAGCCCCAGCATTTT
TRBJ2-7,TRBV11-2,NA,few,CASSLGAQGSYEQYF,TGTGCCAGCAGCTTAGGTGCCCAGGGTTCCTACGAGCAGTACTTC
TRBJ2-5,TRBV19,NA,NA,CASSSTAEETQYF,TGTGCCAGTAGTAGTACAGCGGAAGAGACCCAGTACTTC
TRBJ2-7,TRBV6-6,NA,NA,CASSLQGPYEQYF,TGTGCCAGCAGTTTACAGGGACCCTACGAGCAGTACTTC
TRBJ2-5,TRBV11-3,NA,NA,CASSLDLAGSQYF,TGTGCCAGCAGCTTAGATCTGGCCGGGTCCCAGTACTTC
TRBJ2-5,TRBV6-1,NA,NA,CASRDLDWGEETQYF,TGTGCCAGCAGGGACTTGGACTGGGGGGAAGAGACCCAGTACTTC
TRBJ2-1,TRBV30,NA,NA,CAWSGRSSYNEQFF,TGTGCCTGGAGTGGAAGAAGCTCCTACAATGAGCAGTTCTTC
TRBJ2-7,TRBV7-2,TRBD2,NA,CASGLAETLEQYF,TGTGCCAGCGGACTAGCGGAAACCCTCGAGCAGTACTTC
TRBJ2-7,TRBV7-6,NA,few,CASSQDYSSYEQYF,TGTGCCAGCAGCCAGGATTACAGCTCCTACGAGCAGTACTTC